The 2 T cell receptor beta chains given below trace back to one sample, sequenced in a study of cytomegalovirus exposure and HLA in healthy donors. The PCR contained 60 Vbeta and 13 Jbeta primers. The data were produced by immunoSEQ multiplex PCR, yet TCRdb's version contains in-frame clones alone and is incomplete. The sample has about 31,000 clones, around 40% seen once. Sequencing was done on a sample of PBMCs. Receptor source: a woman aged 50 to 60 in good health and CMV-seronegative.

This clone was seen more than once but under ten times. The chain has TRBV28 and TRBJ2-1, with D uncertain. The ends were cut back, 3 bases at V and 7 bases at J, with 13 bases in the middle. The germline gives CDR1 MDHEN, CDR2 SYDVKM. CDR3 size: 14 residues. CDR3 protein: CASSFLPRLNEQFF. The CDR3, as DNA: TGTGCCAGCAGTTTCCTACCCAGGCTGAATGAGCAGTTCTTC.

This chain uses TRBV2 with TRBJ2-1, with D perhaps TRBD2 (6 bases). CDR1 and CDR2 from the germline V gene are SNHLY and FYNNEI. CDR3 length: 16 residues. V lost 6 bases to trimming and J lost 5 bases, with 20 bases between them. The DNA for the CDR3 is TGTGCCAGCAGACAAGAAGGGCTACTAGCCCACAATGAGCAGTTCTTC. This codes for CASRQEGLLAHNEQFF.